One sample yielded the 32 T cell receptor beta chains listed below, sequenced in a study of blood T cell repertoires in COVID-19. Libraries were prepared by immunoSEQ multiplex PCR; TCRdb keeps only in-frame clonotypes and omits some of them. The sample shows about 100,000 clones, less than 75% of them seen only once. Source material: peripheral blood. The source of these receptors is a woman aged 40 to 50 with acute or convalescent COVID-19.

Only one count was recorded for this clone. CDR3 sequence reads: CASSSPAGTNYGYTF. The CDR3 DNA sequence: TGTGCCAGCAGCTCCCCGGCAGGTACTAACTATGGCTACACCTTC. The chain uses TRBV5-5 and TRBJ1-2; D call uncertain. This CDR3 has 15 amino acids. Germline CDR1 is SGHKS and CDR2 is YYEKEE (reference sequence). Trimming removed 3 bases at V and 0 bases at J, with 12 bases between.

This sequence joins TRBV4-3 and TRBJ1-4; unclear D gene. Trimming took off 0 bases at V and 8 bases at J, with 13 bases between the two ends. Germline values: CDR1 LGHNA, CDR2 YSLEER. The CDR3 has 15 amino acids. The CDR3 spells CASSQDWLGKEKLFF. In DNA, the CDR3 is TGCGCCAGCAGCCAAGATTGGTTGGGCAAGGAAAAACTGTTTTTT.

This chain uses TRBV6-5 with TRBJ2-7; no reliable D call. CDR1 is MNHEY and CDR2 is SVGAGI in the germline V gene. The CDR3 runs 15 residues. The V and J ends lost 0 bases and 1 base respectively, with 10 bases between them. The CDR3 DNA sequence: TGTGCCAGCAGTTACTCAAGTAAGAGGTCCTACGAGCAGTACTTC. This gives the protein CASSYSSKRSYEQYF.

About this clone itself: This specimen includes other DNA sequences encoding the same CDR3. The CDR3 DNA sequence: TGCGCCAGCAGCTTGGGAGGAGGGATCCAAGAGACCCAGTACTTC. It is translated as CASSLGGGIQETQYF. This chain uses TRBV5-1 with TRBJ2-5; TRBD2 might be the D (6 bases). CDR3 length: 15 residues. Germline V gene lookup returns CDR1 SGHRS and CDR2 YFSETQ. The germline V and J ends were trimmed by 0 bases and 1 base, with 10 bases remaining between them.

In this sample, this clone turned up once. The chain joins TRBV6-5 to TRBJ1-2; TRBD1 matches 8 bases. The ends lost 2 bases at V and 4 bases at J; junction bases unmatched: 9. The CDR3 covers 16 residues. Germline-derived CDR1 and CDR2 are MNHEY and SVGAGI. For the CDR3, the DNA is TGTGCCAGCAGTTACGGAGGACAGGGCAGCGTCTATGGCTACACCTTC. It translates to CASSYGGQGSVYGYTF.

The table lists this clone with a count of one. This chain joins TRBV5-5 and TRBJ2-7, with 9 bases fitting TRBD1. The CDR3 spans 14 residues. The V segment lost 2 bases and the J segment 7 bases; nucleotides outside the gene matches: 7. Per germline, CDR1 SGHKS and CDR2 YYEKEE (reference sequence). The CDR3 nucleotides read TGTGCCAGCAGCTTCGGGGGGACAGGGAGGGAGCAGTACTTC. Amino acid sequence: CASSFGGTGREQYF.

The chain joins TRBV28 to TRBJ1-1, with D unclear. CDR1 MDHEN and CDR2 SYDVKM come from the germline V gene. CDR3 length: 14 residues. The V end lost 2 bases, the J end lost 0 bases, and 7 bases lay between the germline ends. For the CDR3, the DNA is TGTGCCAGCAGTTTAACAGATATGAACACTGAAGCTTTCTTT. Protein sequence: CASSLTDMNTEAFF.

The chain combines TRBV5-1 with TRBJ2-3, with D perhaps TRBD1 (5 bases). V lost 2 bases, J lost 4 bases, and 11 bases lay in between. Germline CDR1 SGHRS, CDR2 YFSETQ. The CDR3 sequence is 14 residues long. The CDR3 is CASSLALQADTQYF. CDR3 coding DNA: TGCGCCAGCAGCTTAGCCTTACAGGCAGATACGCAGTATTTT.

This clone was seen once. V gene TRBV6-5 combines with J gene TRBJ1-6; D remains ambiguous. The CDR3 sequence is 16 residues long. The V end lost 3 bases, the J end lost 8 bases, and 17 bases lay between the germline ends. Per germline, CDR1 MNHEY and CDR2 SVGAGI. In DNA form, the CDR3 reads TGTGCCAGCAGTTATTCTCGGCGGGCCCTGGATTCACCCCTCCACTTT. This translates into CASSYSRRALDSPLHF.

The chain couples TRBV7-6 to TRBJ2-3; TRBD2 aligns across 10 bases. V shed 1 base, J shed 4 bases, and the junction held 5 bases outside the gene matches. Germline CDR1 SGHVS, CDR2 FNYEAQ. CDR3 size: 16 residues. The CDR3 DNA follows: TGTGCCAGCAGCTTAGGAGCGGGGGGGCAGGCAGATACGCAGTATTTT. This translates into CASSLGAGGQADTQYF.

This chain uses TRBV10-3 with TRBJ1-4; no clear D gene. Trimming cost V 0 bases and J 5 bases, with 10 bases left between them. The CDR3 loop spans 15 amino acids. CDR1 is ENHRY, CDR2 SYGVKD, per germline. In DNA, the CDR3 is TGTGCCATCAGTGAGTCGAGGCAGAGCAATGAAAAACTGTTTTTT. Its protein product is CAISESRQSNEKLFF.

The V call is TRBV10-3, the J call TRBJ2-5, with 11 bases fitting TRBD2. CDR3 length: 17 amino acids. The germline V gene has CDR1 ENHRY and CDR2 SYGVKD. Trimming cost V 5 bases and J 5 bases; bases outside gene matches: 13. The DNA of the CDR3 is TGTGCCATCAGTAAGACTAGCGGGGACCCTAGAGGGGAGACCCAGTACTTC. The encoded protein is CAISKTSGDPRGETQYF.

The rearrangement joins TRBV19 to TRBJ1-2; no clear D gene. Germline CDR1 is LNHDA and CDR2 is SQIVND (reference sequence). The V and J ends lost 4 bases and 2 bases respectively, with 14 bases between them. There are 15 residues in the CDR3. CDR3 amino acids: CASSKNVGINYGYTF. In DNA, the CDR3 is TGTGCCAGTAGTAAGAATGTCGGGATCAACTATGGCTACACCTTC.

The genes are TRBV28 and TRBJ2-4, with TRBD1 matching over 7 bases. The CDR3 consists of 15 residues. Germline loops: CDR1 MDHEN, CDR2 SYDVKM. V was pared by 4 bases and J by 6 bases, with 9 bases of the junction left unmatched. CDR3 sequence (DNA): TGTGCCAGCAGTTACCGGGACAGAGTGTTAAACATTCAGTACTTC. Translation: CASSYRDRVLNIQYF.

The rearrangement uses TRBV30 and TRBJ1-1; D gene unclear. The CDR3 has 12 residues. The germline V and J ends were trimmed by 5 bases and 4 bases, with 11 bases remaining between them. Germline-derived CDR1 and CDR2 are GTSNPN and SVGIG (reference sequence). The CDR3 region has the DNA TGTGCCTGGCGAAGCTTTGGCACTGAAGCTTTCTTT. This codes for CAWRSFGTEAFF.

The chain uses TRBV5-1 and TRBJ1-1; tentatively, D is TRBD1 (5 bases). In germline, CDR1 is SGHRS, CDR2 YFSETQ. The CDR3 totals 15 residues. V was shortened by 4 bases and J by 5 bases, with 18 bases between the two germline ends. CDR3 nucleotides: TGCGCCAGCAGCCCGGCCGGGGGGGGAGGGACTGAAGCTTTCTTT. Protein: CASSPAGGGGTEAFF.

This clone was recorded a few times. J is TRBJ1-1 and V is TRBV19; D is uncertain. This CDR3 has 15 residues. Germline values: CDR1 LNHDA, CDR2 SQIVND (reference sequence). V lost 6 bases to trimming and J lost 5 bases, with 19 bases between them. The CDR3: CASSPLGAGRTEAFF. Written as DNA, the CDR3 is TGTGCCAGTAGCCCCCTGGGAGCCGGGAGAACTGAAGCTTTCTTT.

The V call is TRBV30, the J call TRBJ1-2, with D maybe TRBD1 (6 bases). The V gene lost 0 bases and the J gene lost 7 bases, with 9 bases spanning the gap. CDR3 size: 12 residues. The germline V gene encodes CDR1 GTSNPN and CDR2 SVGIG (reference sequence). The CDR3 here is CAWSVTGSGYTF. For the CDR3, the DNA is TGTGCCTGGAGTGTGACAGGCTCTGGCTACACCTTC.

This chain joins TRBV13 and TRBJ2-2; D is unclear. Per the germline V gene, CDR1 is PRHDT and CDR2 is FYEKMQ (reference sequence). Trimming took 2 bases from V and 2 from J, leaving 9 bases between them. This CDR3 is 15 amino acids long. This chain's CDR3 is CASSLSLLNTGELFF. The CDR3 DNA reads as TGTGCCAGCAGCTTATCCCTTTTAAACACCGGGGAGCTGTTTTTT.

This chain connects TRBV4-1 to TRBJ1-1; a weak D match, TRBD1 (5 bases). The germline V and J ends were trimmed by 1 base and 3 bases, with 18 bases remaining between them. The CDR3 is made up of 17 amino acids. Germline V gene lookup returns CDR1 MGHRA and CDR2 YSYEKL. The chain's CDR3 is CASSQGVWGGRDTEAFF. The CDR3 coding sequence is TGCGCCAGCAGCCAAGGCGTTTGGGGGGGTAGGGACACTGAAGCTTTCTTT.

The V and J genes are TRBV30 and TRBJ1-6; TRBD1 is a possible D gene (5 bases). This CDR3 is 14 amino acids long. The germline V and J ends were trimmed by 0 bases and 9 bases, with 12 bases remaining between them. Germline values: CDR1 GTSNPN, CDR2 SVGIG (reference sequence). Here the CDR3 DNA reads TGTGCCTGGAGTGTGGGGGGGAGCGGTTCACCCCTCCACTTT. The encoded protein is CAWSVGGSGSPLHF.

V gene TRBV6-5 combines with J gene TRBJ1-2; unclear D gene. The CDR3 extends over 13 amino acids. Trimming took 7 bases from V and 0 from J, leaving 9 bases between them. CDR1 and CDR2 from the germline V gene are MNHEY and SVGAGI. The CDR3 sequence: CASTATTNYGYTF. The CDR3 nucleotides are TGTGCCAGCACCGCGACAACTAACTATGGCTACACCTTC.

The J gene is TRBJ2-3, the V gene TRBV7-2; 11 bases map to TRBD2. V dropped 1 base and J dropped 3; count of bases not matched to a gene: 9. This CDR3 is 18 amino acids long. Germline CDR1 is SGHTA and CDR2 is FQGNSA. CDR3: CASSLGLAGGSGTDTQYF. CDR3 DNA sequence: TGTGCCAGCAGCTTAGGGCTAGCGGGGGGATCTGGAACAGATACGCAGTATTTT.

DNA for the CDR3: TGTGCCAGCAGCCAGACTAGCTCCTACAATGAGCAGTTCTTC. Amino acids: CASSQTSSYNEQFF. The genes are TRBV14 and TRBJ2-1; a possible D gene is TRBD2 (6 bases). With 3 bases removed from V and 0 bases from J, the gap between germline ends came to 6 bases. This CDR3 has 14 residues. Looked up from germline, CDR1 is SGHDN and CDR2 is FVKESK.

This chain connects TRBV5-1 to TRBJ1-1; D is ambiguous. This CDR3 spans 12 amino acids. The germline gives CDR1 SGHRS, CDR2 YFSETQ. V shed 1 base and J shed 4 bases, with 5 bases lying between them. CDR3 in DNA: TGCGCCAGCAGCTTGTCGAGCACTGAAGCTTTCTTT. It translates to CASSLSSTEAFF.

V usage is TRBV30 and J usage is TRBJ2-6; the D is unclear. With 3 bases removed from V and 9 bases from J, the gap between germline ends came to 6 bases. CDR1 GTSNPN and CDR2 SVGIG come from the germline V gene (reference sequence). The length of the CDR3 is 11 residues. In DNA form, the CDR3 reads TGTGCCTGGAGCCCAGGCAACGTCCTGACTTTC. It codes for CAWSPGNVLTF.

The chain recombines TRBV11-2 with TRBJ2-7, with TRBD1 as a possible D gene (9 bases). V lost 8 bases, J lost 5 bases, and 19 bases lay in between. Germline loops: CDR1 SGHAT, CDR2 FQNNGV. The CDR3 is made up of 14 amino acids. The CDR3 bases are TGTGCCAGCGGGCGGGGGGACAGGGACCACGAGCAGTACTTC. Its translation: CASGRGDRDHEQYF.

This clone was counted ten times or more. This chain connects TRBV7-2 to TRBJ1-4; the D is unclear. Trimming took 5 bases from V and 6 from J, leaving 16 bases between them. The CDR3 totals 15 residues. From germline, CDR1 is SGHTA and CDR2 FQGNSA. The DNA for the CDR3 is TGTGCCAGCAGCCTATCGGGAGAGACCTATGAAAAACTGTTTTTT. It is translated as CASSLSGETYEKLFF. The full variable domain, its missing parts supplied by reference TRBV7-2 and TRBJ1-4, is GAGVSQSPSNKVTEKGKDVELRCDPISGHTALYWYRQSLGQGLEFLIYFQGNSAPDKSGLPSDRFSAERTGGSVSTLTIQRTQQEDSAVYLCASSLSGETYEKLFFGSGTQLSVL.

The gene calls are TRBV7-9 and TRBJ1-5, with 9 bases matching TRBD1. The CDR3 is 14 amino acids. The germline V gene encodes CDR1 SEHNR and CDR2 FQNEAQ (reference sequence). V lost 3 bases and J lost 7; bases outside the gene matches: 4. The CDR3 DNA reads TGTGCCAGCAGCTTGGGACAGGGTTACCAGCCCCAGCATTTT. Encoded protein: CASSLGQGYQPQHF.

The rearrangement uses TRBV7-9 and TRBJ2-7; 9 nucleotides match TRBD1. The germline V gene has CDR1 SEHNR and CDR2 FQNEAQ (reference sequence). The V gene end was trimmed by 6 bases and the J gene end by 12 bases; junction bases not matched to a gene: 9. The CDR3 sequence is 12 residues long. CDR3: CASSTRDRVGYF. The CDR3 DNA is TGTGCCAGCAGTACACGGGACAGGGTCGGGTACTTC.

The V and J genes are TRBV6-5 and TRBJ2-5; D is possibly TRBD2 (7 bases). Looked up from germline, CDR1 is MNHEY and CDR2 is SVGAGI. With 4 bases removed from V and 3 bases from J, the gap between germline ends came to 12 bases. The CDR3 extends over 14 amino acids. The CDR3 bases are TGTGCCAGCAGTTTTGGGGGGGCAGAAGAGACCCAGTACTTC. It codes for CASSFGGAEETQYF.

The chain is built from TRBV4-2 and TRBJ2-3; 9 nucleotides line up with TRBD2. The CDR3 is made up of 15 amino acids. The junction had 4 bases not matched to a gene; V was cut back by 0 bases and J by 6 bases. The germline V gene encodes CDR1 LGHNA and CDR2 YNFKEQ. CDR3 sequence (DNA): TGTGCCAGCAGCCAAGATCGCGGGGGGGGCGATACGCAGTATTTT. Encoded protein: CASSQDRGGGDTQYF.